This TCR beta chain comes out of a study of breast tumors, draining lymph nodes, adjacent tissues. At least ten counts were recorded for this clonotype. Its target is unknown. Samples came from axillary lymph nodes draining the breast cancer. Regarding the study as a whole: Tumor repertoires ranked between lymph nodes and nontumor tissue in diversity, with V and J gene preferences.

TCRdb ran MiXCR on the multiplex PCR reads and lists one entry per CDR3 protein. Here the sample spans approximately 280,000 distinct CDR3 sequences, over 25% being singletons. The trim removed 5 bases at V and 3 bases at J, leaving 9 bases unmatched. Germline V gene data show CDR1 as DFQATT and CDR2 as SNEGSKA (reference sequence). The CDR3 runs to 14 residues. This receptor was taken from a female donor with breast cancer. Some clones in this sample may be carry-over from other donors' samples. Sequences were obtained from axillary lymph node tissue. This chain connects TRBV20-1 to TRBJ2-7; 8 bases agree with TRBD1. This CDR3 is CSAYPGTGVYEQYF. CDR3 coding DNA: TGCAGTGCTTATCCCGGGACAGGCGTCTACGAGCAGTACTTC.